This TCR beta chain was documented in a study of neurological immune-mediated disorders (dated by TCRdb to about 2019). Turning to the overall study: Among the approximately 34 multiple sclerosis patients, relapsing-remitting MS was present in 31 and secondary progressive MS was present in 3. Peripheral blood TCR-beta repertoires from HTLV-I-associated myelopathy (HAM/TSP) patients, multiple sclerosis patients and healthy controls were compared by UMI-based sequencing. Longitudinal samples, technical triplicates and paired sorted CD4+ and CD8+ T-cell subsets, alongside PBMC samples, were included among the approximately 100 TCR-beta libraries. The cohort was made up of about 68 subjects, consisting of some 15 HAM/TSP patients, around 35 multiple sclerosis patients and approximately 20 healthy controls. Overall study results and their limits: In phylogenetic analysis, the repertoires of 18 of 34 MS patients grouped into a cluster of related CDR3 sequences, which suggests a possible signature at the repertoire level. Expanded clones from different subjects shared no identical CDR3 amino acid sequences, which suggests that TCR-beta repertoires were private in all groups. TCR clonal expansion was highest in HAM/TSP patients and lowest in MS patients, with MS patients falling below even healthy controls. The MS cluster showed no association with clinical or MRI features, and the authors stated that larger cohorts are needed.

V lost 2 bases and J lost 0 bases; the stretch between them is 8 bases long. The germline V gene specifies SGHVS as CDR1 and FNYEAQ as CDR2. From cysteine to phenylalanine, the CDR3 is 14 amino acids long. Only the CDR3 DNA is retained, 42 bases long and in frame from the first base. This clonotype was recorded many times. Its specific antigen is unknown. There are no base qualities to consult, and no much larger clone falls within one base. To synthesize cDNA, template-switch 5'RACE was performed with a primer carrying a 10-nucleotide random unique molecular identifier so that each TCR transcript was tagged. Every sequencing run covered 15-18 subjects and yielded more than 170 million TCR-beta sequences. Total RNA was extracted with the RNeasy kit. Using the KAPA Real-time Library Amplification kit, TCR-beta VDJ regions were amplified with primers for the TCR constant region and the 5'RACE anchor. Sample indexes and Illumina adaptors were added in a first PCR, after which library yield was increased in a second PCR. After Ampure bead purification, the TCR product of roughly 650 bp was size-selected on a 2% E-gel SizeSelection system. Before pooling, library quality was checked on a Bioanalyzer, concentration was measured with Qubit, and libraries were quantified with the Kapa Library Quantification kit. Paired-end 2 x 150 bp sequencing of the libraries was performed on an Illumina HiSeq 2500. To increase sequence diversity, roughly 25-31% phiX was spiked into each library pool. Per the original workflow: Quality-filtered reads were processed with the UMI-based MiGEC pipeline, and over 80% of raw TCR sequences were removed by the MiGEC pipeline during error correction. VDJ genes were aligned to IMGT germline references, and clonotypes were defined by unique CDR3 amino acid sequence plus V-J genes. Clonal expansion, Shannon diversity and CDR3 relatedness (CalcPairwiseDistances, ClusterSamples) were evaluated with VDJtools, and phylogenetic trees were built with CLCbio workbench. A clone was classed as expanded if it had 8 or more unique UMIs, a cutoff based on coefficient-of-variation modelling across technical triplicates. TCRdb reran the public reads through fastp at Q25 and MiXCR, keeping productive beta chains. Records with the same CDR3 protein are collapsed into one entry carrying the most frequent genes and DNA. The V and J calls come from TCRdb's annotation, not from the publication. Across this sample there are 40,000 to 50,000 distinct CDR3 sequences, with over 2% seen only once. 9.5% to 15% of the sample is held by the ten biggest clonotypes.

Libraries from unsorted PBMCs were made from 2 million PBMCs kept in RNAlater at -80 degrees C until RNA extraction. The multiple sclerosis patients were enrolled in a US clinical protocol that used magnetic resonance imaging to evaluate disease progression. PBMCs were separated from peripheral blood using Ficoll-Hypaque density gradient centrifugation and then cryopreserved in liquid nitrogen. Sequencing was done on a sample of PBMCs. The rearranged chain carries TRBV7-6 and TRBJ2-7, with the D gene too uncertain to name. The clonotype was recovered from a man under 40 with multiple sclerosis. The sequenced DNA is TGTGCCAGCAGCTTACGAGCTAACTCCTACGAGCAGTACTTC. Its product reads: CASSLRANSYEQYF.